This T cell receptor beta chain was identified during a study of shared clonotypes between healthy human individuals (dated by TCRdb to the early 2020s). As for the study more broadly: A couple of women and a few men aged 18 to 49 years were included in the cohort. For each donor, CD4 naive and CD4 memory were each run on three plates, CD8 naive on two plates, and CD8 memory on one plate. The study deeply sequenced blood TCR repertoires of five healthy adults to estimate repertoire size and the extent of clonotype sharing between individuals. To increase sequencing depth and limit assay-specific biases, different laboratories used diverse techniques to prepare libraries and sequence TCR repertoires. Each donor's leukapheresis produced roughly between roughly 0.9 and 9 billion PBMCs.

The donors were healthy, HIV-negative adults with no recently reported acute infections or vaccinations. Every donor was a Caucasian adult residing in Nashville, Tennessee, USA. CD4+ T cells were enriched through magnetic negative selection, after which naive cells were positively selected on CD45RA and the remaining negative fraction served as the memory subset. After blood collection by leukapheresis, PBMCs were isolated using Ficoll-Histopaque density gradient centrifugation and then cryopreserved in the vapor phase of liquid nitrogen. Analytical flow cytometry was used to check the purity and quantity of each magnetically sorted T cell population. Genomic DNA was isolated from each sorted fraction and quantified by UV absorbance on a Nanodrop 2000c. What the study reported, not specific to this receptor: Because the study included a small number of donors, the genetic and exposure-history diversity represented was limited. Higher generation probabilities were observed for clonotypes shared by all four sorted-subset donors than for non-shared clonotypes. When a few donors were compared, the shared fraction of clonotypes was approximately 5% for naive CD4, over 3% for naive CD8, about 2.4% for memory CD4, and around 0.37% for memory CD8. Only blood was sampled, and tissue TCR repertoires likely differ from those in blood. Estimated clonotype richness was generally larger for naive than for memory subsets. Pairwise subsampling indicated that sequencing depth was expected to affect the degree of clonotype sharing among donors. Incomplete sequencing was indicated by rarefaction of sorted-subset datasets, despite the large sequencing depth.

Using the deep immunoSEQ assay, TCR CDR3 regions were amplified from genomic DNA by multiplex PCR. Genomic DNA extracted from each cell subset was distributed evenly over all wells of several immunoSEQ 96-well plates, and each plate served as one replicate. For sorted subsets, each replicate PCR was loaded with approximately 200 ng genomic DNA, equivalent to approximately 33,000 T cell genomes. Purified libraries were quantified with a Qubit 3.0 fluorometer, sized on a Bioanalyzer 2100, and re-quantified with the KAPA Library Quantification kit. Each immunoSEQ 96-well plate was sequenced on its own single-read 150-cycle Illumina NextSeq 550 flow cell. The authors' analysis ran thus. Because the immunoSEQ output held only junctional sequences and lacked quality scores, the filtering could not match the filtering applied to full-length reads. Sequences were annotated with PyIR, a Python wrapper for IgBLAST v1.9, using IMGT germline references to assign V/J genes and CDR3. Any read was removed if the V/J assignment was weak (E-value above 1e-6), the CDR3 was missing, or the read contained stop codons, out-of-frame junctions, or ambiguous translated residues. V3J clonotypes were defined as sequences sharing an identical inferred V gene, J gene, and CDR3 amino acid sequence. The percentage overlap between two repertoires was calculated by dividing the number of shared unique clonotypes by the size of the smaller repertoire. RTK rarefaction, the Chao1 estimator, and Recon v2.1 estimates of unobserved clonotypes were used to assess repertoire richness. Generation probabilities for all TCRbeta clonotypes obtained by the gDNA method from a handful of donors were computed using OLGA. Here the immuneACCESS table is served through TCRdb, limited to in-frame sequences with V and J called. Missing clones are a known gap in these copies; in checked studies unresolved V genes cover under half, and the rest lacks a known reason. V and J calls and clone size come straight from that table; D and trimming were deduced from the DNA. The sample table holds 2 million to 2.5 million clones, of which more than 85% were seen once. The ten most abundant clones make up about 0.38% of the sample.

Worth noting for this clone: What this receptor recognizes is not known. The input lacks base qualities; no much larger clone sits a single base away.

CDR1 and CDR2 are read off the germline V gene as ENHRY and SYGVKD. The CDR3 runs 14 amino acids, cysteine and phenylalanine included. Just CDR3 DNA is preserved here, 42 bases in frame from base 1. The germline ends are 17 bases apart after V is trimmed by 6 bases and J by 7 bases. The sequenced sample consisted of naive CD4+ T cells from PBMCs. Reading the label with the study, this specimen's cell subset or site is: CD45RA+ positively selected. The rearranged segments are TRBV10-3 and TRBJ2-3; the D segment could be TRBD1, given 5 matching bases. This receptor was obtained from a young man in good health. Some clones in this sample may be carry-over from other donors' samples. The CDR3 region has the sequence CAISRTVGANTQYF. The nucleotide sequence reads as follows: TGTGCCATCAGCCGGACGGTAGGGGCTAATACGCAGTATTTT.